The next 32 T cell receptor beta chains were all read from a single sample in a study of T cell responses to AZD1222 COVID-19 vaccine (dated by TCRdb to about 2021). The method was the immunoSEQ multiplex PCR assay. TCRdb holds this immuneACCESS table with in-frame rearrangements only. Some clones are missing; in checked studies, unresolved V genes explain under half, and the rest has no known cause. This sample lists roughly 180,000 clones; 90% to 95% were detected once. The ten largest clones take up approximately 2% of the sample. Interpreted using the paper, the time point label stands for: baseline before first vaccination. The source was peripheral blood, collected on day 0 of AZD1222 vaccination. These receptors came from an adult in good health.

V is TRBV7-2 and J is TRBJ1-1; 8 nucleotides match TRBD1. CDR1 is SGHTA, CDR2 FQGNSA, per germline. The CDR3 runs 15 residues. With V trimmed by 5 bases and J by 3 bases, 8 bases remained unmatched. The CDR3, as DNA: TGTGCCAGCAGCCCAAGGACAGGGAAGGACACTGAAGCTTTCTTT. Amino acids: CASSPRTGKDTEAFF.

This sequence joins TRBV10-1 and TRBJ1-1; 10 positions agree with TRBD1. The ends lost 0 bases at V and 4 bases at J; junction bases unmatched: 2. CDR3 size: 15 residues. The germline V gene encodes CDR1 WNHNN and CDR2 SYGVQD (reference sequence). In DNA form, the CDR3 reads TGCGCCAGCAGTGAGTCGGGACAGGGGAGCACTGAAGCTTTCTTT. The encoded protein is CASSESGQGSTEAFF.

This rearrangement joins TRBV9 to TRBJ1-1; possibly TRBD1 for D (5 bases). The CDR3 length is 14 residues. Germline CDR1 SGDLS, CDR2 YYNGEE. Trimming left V 0 bases short and J 5 bases short, with 11 bases between. CDR3: CASSVGPGHTEAFF. Written as DNA, the CDR3 is TGTGCCAGCAGCGTAGGCCCAGGGCATACTGAAGCTTTCTTT. Drawing the rest from reference TRBV9 and TRBJ1-1, the complete variable domain is DSGVTQTPKHLITATGQRVTLRCSPRSGDLSVYWYQQSLDQGLQFLIQYYNGEERAKGNILERFSAQQFPDLHSELNLSSLELGDSALYFCASSVGPGHTEAFFGQGTRLTVV.

The chain carries TRBV10-3 and TRBJ1-1; no firm D call. The CDR3 is 14 residues long. V lost 2 bases to trimming and J lost 7 bases, with 14 bases between them. Germline CDR1 is ENHRY and CDR2 is SYGVKD. CDR3 sequence: CAISEMDPEGEAFF. The DNA for the CDR3 is TGTGCCATCAGTGAGATGGACCCTGAGGGTGAAGCTTTCTTT.

The rearrangement uses TRBV7-2 and TRBJ2-1; D unresolved. The germline gives CDR1 SGHTA, CDR2 FQGNSA. V shed 0 bases and J shed 0 bases, with 6 bases lying between them. The length of the CDR3 is 15 residues. In nucleotides, the CDR3 is TGTGCCAGCAGCTTAGCGGGGAACTCCTACAATGAGCAGTTCTTC. Its protein product is CASSLAGNSYNEQFF.

V and J are TRBV9 and TRBJ2-2, with D unresolved. V was shortened by 0 bases and J by 4 bases, with 7 bases between the two germline ends. Germline assignment: CDR1 SGDLS and CDR2 YYNGEE. The CDR3 length is 14 residues. The DNA of the CDR3 is TGTGCCAGCAGCGTAGCTCACGGCACCGGGGAGCTGTTTTTT. Encoded protein: CASSVAHGTGELFF.

This clone is a singleton in its sample. Mismatch with germline at one junction end may stem from a read error. This chain joins TRBV7-2 and TRBJ1-2; TRBD1 is a possible D gene (5 bases). The CDR3 covers 12 residues. CDR1 and CDR2 (germline): SGHTA, FQGNSA. For the CDR3, the DNA is TGTGTCAGCAGCCAGACAGTCTATGGCTACACCTTC. Translating gives CVSSQTVYGYTF.

V and J are TRBV4-3 and TRBJ2-7; TRBD2 matches at 14 bases. CDR1 and CDR2 (germline): LGHNA, YSLEER. Trimming took 0 bases from V and 10 from J; bases not matched to a gene: 14. The CDR3 consists of 18 residues. This CDR3 is CASSQDDRLAGGPAGQYF. CDR3 in DNA: TGCGCCAGCAGCCAAGATGATCGACTAGCGGGGGGGCCGGCGGGACAGTACTTC.

The rearrangement links TRBV28 to TRBJ1-1, with a tentative D call TRBD1 (6 bases). The CDR3 totals 14 residues. V lost 4 bases to trimming and J lost 7 bases, with 16 bases between them. CDR1 is MDHEN, CDR2 SYDVKM, per germline. CDR3 in amino acids: CASSSPTDRYEAFF. The CDR3 region has the DNA TGTGCCAGCAGTTCCCCCACGGACAGATATGAAGCTTTCTTT.

The chain links TRBV30 to TRBJ1-6; TRBD1 is a possible D gene (5 bases). This CDR3 contains 18 residues. In germline, CDR1 is GTSNPN, CDR2 SVGIG (reference sequence). V was shortened by 3 bases and J by 0 bases, with 18 bases between the two germline ends. The DNA of the CDR3 is TGTGCCTGGAGCCGACCGGGACGGAGAAGCTCCTATAATTCACCCCTCCACTTT. It yields the protein CAWSRPGRRSSYNSPLHF.

The chain combines TRBV6-5 with TRBJ2-7; no clear D. CDR1 MNHEY and CDR2 SVGAGI come from the germline V gene. The CDR3 spans 12 residues. With 5 bases removed from V and 2 bases from J, the gap between germline ends came to 7 bases. The CDR3 nucleotides are TGTGCCAGCAGTACGCCAACCTACGAGCAGTACTTC. Amino acids: CASSTPTYEQYF.

The rearrangement joins TRBV5-1 to TRBJ2-1; TRBD2 might be the D (6 bases). This CDR3 is built from 13 residues. Trimming removed 2 bases at V and 7 bases at J, with 10 bases between. Germline loops: CDR1 SGHRS, CDR2 YFSETQ. CDR3 sequence reads: CASSFLARNEQFF. CDR3 nucleotides: TGCGCCAGCAGCTTCCTAGCGAGAAATGAGCAGTTCTTC.

This chain joins TRBV4-3 and TRBJ1-1; TRBD1 is a possible D gene (5 bases). V lost 3 bases and J 1 base, leaving 9 bases between the germline ends. The germline V gene encodes CDR1 LGHNA and CDR2 YSLEER. There are 14 residues in the CDR3. The CDR3, as DNA: TGCGCCAGCAGCCAGGACATCGGGAACACTGAAGCTTTCTTT. This encodes CASSQDIGNTEAFF.

In its sample, this clone was seen once. The chain employs TRBV12-3 or TRBV12-4 and TRBJ2-1; unclear D gene. The CDR3 consists of 12 residues. Trimming cost V 5 bases and J 9 bases, with 11 bases left between them. The CDR3 DNA reads TGTGCCAGCAGTACGCTAGGACGTGAGCAGTTCTTC. Its protein product is CASSTLGREQFF.

This clone has only one observation. V usage is TRBV6-5 and J usage is TRBJ1-3, with 9 bases fitting TRBD1. The V gene's germline CDR1 is MNHEY and CDR2 SVGAGI. V lost 8 bases, J lost 4 bases, and 6 bases stayed unmatched. The CDR3 has 14 amino acids. CDR3 bases: TGTGCCAGCTCTGAGGACAGGGGAGGAAACACCATATATTTT. Translated, it gives CASSEDRGGNTIYF.

As DNA, the CDR3 is TGTGCCAGCAGTTACACAGGGACTAGCACAGATACGCAGTATTTT. It codes for CASSYTGTSTDTQYF. This sequence joins TRBV6-6 and TRBJ2-3; D may match TRBD1 or TRBD2 (6 bases each). CDR1 is MNHNY and CDR2 is SVGAGI in the germline V gene (reference sequence). The CDR3 spans 15 residues. The V end lost 2 bases, the J end lost 0 bases, and 9 bases lay between the germline ends.

This chain joins TRBV5-1 and TRBJ2-2, with TRBD1 matching 9 bases. Germline CDR1 and CDR2: SGHRS and YFSETQ. The CDR3 loop spans 16 amino acids. Trimming took 0 bases from V and 6 from J; bases not matched to a gene: 6. DNA for the CDR3: TGCGCCAGCAGCTTGGGGGACAGGGTACGGGCCGGGGAGCTGTTTTTT. It translates to CASSLGDRVRAGELFF.

This chain uses TRBV6-6 with TRBJ2-7, with 7 bases fitting TRBD2. CDR1 and CDR2 (germline): MNHNY, SVGAGI (reference sequence). Unmatched junction bases numbered 18, after V lost 11 bases and J lost 5 bases. The CDR3 covers 15 residues. The CDR3: CAASIFRDGRDEQYF. CDR3 bases: TGTGCCGCCTCAATCTTTAGGGATGGGAGGGACGAGCAGTACTTC.

V is TRBV5-5 and J is TRBJ2-3, with D possibly matching TRBD2 (6 bases). Germline loops: CDR1 SGHKS, CDR2 YYEKEE (reference sequence). V lost 2 bases and J 2 bases, leaving 12 bases between the germline ends. The CDR3 runs 15 residues. The CDR3, as DNA: TGTGCCAGCAGCTTAATTAGCGGAGACACAGATACGCAGTATTTT. This codes for CASSLISGDTDTQYF.

V gene TRBV28 combines with J gene TRBJ1-3, with D tentatively TRBD1 (6 bases). Deletions cut 8 bases from V and 4 bases from J, with 15 bases between. Germline assignment: CDR1 MDHEN and CDR2 SYDVKM. There are 14 residues in the CDR3. CDR3 protein: CASLSSGEGNTIYF. CDR3 DNA sequence: TGTGCCAGCCTAAGTTCAGGGGAAGGAAACACCATATATTTT.

The count of this clone is one. This chain joins TRBV6-4 and TRBJ1-1; TRBD1 agrees at 10 bases. This CDR3 has 14 residues. Germline V gene lookup returns CDR1 MRHNA and CDR2 SNTAGT. V lost 6 bases and J lost 3; bases outside the gene matches: 4. This CDR3 is CASSRQGADTEAFF. For the CDR3, the DNA is TGTGCCAGCAGCCGACAGGGGGCGGACACTGAAGCTTTCTTT.

This clone was seen more than once but under ten times. The CDR3 here is CASSRAGSNQPQHF. CDR3 sequence (DNA): TGTGCCAGTAGTCGTGCAGGTAGCAATCAGCCCCAGCATTTT. The chain uses TRBV19 and TRBJ1-5; D not resolved. This CDR3 spans 14 amino acids. Germline assignment: CDR1 LNHDA and CDR2 SQIVND (reference sequence). The V gene lost 5 bases and the J gene lost 0 bases, with 8 bases spanning the gap.

This clone was recorded only once. The CDR3 protein is CASSLSGSGYTF. CDR3 sequence (DNA): TGTGCCAGCAGTTTATCAGGGTCTGGCTACACCTTC. The rearrangement links TRBV27 to TRBJ1-2; the D is unclear. V lost 0 bases and J lost 7, with 6 bases in between. Germline CDR1 reads MNHEY; CDR2 reads SMNVEV (reference sequence). The CDR3 sequence is 12 residues long.

The V call is TRBV19, the J call TRBJ1-5; D is perhaps TRBD1 (6 bases). The CDR3 runs to 13 residues. V shed 3 bases and J shed 7 bases, with 10 bases lying between them. Germline values: CDR1 LNHDA, CDR2 SQIVND (reference sequence). CDR3: CASSIHRDQPQHF. CDR3 bases: TGTGCCAGTAGTATCCACAGGGACCAGCCCCAGCATTTT.

The genes are TRBV6-5 and TRBJ2-1; D gene unclear. V lost 6 bases, J lost 9 bases, and 9 bases lay in between. Germline-derived CDR1 and CDR2 are MNHEY and SVGAGI. The CDR3 is made up of 11 amino acids. This chain's CDR3 is CASRRPVEQFF. As DNA, the CDR3 is TGTGCCAGCAGGCGGCCCGTTGAGCAGTTCTTC.

DNA for the CDR3: TGTGCCAGCAGCCAAGTTTATGAGGGAACTGAAGCTTTCTTT. The encoded protein is CASSQVYEGTEAFF. The V call is TRBV14, the J call TRBJ1-1; D is unclear. Looked up from germline, CDR1 is SGHDN and CDR2 is FVKESK. The V and J ends lost 1 base and 5 bases respectively, with 11 bases between them. The CDR3 is 14 amino acids.

CDR3 nucleotide sequence: TGTGCCAGCAGCCCCGGGGGTGATGGCTACACCTTC. It is translated as CASSPGGDGYTF. This chain joins TRBV7-9 and TRBJ1-2; D possibly corresponds to TRBD1 (5 bases). Trimming left V 5 bases short and J 6 bases short, with 10 bases between. This CDR3 is built from 12 residues. Per germline, CDR1 SEHNR and CDR2 FQNEAQ (reference sequence).

The chain is built from TRBV28 and TRBJ2-2; 10 bases agree with TRBD2. The CDR3 is 16 residues long. The V segment lost 3 bases and the J segment 5 bases; nucleotides outside the gene matches: 6. Germline values: CDR1 MDHEN, CDR2 SYDVKM. CDR3 loop: CASSFSGGPRTGELFF. In nucleotides, the CDR3 is TGTGCCAGCAGTTTTAGCGGGGGGCCCCGTACCGGGGAGCTGTTTTTT.

V usage is TRBV7-2 and J usage is TRBJ1-2; possibly TRBD1 for D (6 bases). Trimming removed 4 bases from V and 8 bases from J, with 17 bases in between. Germline assignment: CDR1 SGHTA and CDR2 FQGNSA. The CDR3 has 14 amino acids. This CDR3 reads CASSSPGTFWGYTF. The CDR3 bases are TGTGCCAGCAGCTCCCCCGGGACATTCTGGGGCTACACCTTC.

The V call is TRBV10-3, the J call TRBJ1-1, with D hard to call. Trimming shortened V by 7 bases and J by 1 base, and 13 bases separated the two germline ends. Germline V gene data show CDR1 as ENHRY and CDR2 as SYGVKD. The CDR3 length is 14 residues. CDR3 sequence reads: CAITTTSRNTEAFF. The CDR3 bases are TGTGCCATCACTACCACTTCCCGGAACACTGAAGCTTTCTTT.

J is TRBJ1-3 and V is TRBV6-1, with D tentatively TRBD1 (5 bases). V lost 0 bases to trimming and J lost 0 bases, with 9 bases between them. The germline V gene encodes CDR1 MNHNS and CDR2 SASEGT. This CDR3 has 16 residues. CDR3 sequence: CASSEAPDSSGNTIYF. The CDR3, as DNA: TGTGCCAGCAGTGAAGCTCCTGACAGCTCTGGAAACACCATATATTTT.

The rearrangement links TRBV14 to TRBJ2-2; D gene uncertain. V was clipped by 2 bases and J by 6 bases, with 7 bases between them. The CDR3 loop spans 13 amino acids. Germline V gives CDR1 SGHDN, CDR2 FVKESK. CDR3 sequence (DNA): TGTGCCAGCAGCCAATACCAGGCCGGGGAGCTGTTTTTT. It codes for CASSQYQAGELFF. Filled out from reference TRBV14 and TRBJ2-2, the complete variable domain reads EAGVTQFPSHSVIEKGQTVTLRCDPISGHDNLYWYRRVMGKEIKFLLHFVKESKQDESGMPNNRFLAERTGGTYSTLKVQPAELEDSGVYFCASSQYQAGELFFGEGSRLTVL.